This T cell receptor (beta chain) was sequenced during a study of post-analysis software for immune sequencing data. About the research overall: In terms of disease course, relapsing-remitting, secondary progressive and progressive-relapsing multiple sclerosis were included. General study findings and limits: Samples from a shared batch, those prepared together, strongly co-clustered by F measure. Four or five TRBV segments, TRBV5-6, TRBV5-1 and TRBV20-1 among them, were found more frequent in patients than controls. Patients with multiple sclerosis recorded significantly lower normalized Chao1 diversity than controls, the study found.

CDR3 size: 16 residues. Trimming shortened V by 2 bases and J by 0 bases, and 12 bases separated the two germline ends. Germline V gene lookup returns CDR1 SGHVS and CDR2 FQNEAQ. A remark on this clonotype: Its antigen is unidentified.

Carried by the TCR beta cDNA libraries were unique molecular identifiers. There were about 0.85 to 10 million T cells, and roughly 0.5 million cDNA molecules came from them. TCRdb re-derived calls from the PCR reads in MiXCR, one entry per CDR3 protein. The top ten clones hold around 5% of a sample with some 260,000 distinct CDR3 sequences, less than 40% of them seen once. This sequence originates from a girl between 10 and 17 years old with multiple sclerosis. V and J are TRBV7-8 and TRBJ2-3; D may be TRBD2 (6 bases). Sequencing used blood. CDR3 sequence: CASSLLARGSTDTQYF. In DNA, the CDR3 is TGTGCCAGCAGCTTACTAGCGAGAGGAAGCACAGATACGCAGTATTTT.